The next 18 T cell receptor beta chains were all read from a single sample in a study of blood T cells in healthy people across ages. Combining a sample-barcoded 5' primer with a J-beta primer mix, a second PCR ran for about 6 to 11 cycles. TCRdb analysed the 5' RACE reads with MiXCR anew, one entry per CDR3 protein. The sample has 1.5 million to 2 million distinct CDR3 sequences, just under 50% seen once. Sequenced material: blood. The receptors here all came from a woman aged 40 to 50 in good health.

The CDR3 DNA reads as TGTGCCAGCAGGCGGGGGGCCCAGGCGAATGAGCAGTACTTC. Protein product: CASRRGAQANEQYF. The chain recombines TRBV6-2 or TRBV6-3 with TRBJ2-5, with 8 nucleotides matching TRBD2. The germline gives CDR1 MNHEY, CDR2 SVGEGT. V was pared by 6 bases and J by 11 bases, with 14 bases of the junction left unmatched. CDR3 length: 14 amino acids.

The chain joins TRBV15 to TRBJ2-3; 7 bases fit TRBD2. The junction had 4 bases not matched to a gene; V was cut back by 0 bases and J by 7 bases. This CDR3 spans 14 amino acids. Germline assignment: CDR1 LNHNV and CDR2 YYDKDF (reference sequence). The CDR3 nucleotides are TGTGCCACCAGCAGAGATGCGGGGGTGAATACGCAGTATTTT. It codes for CATSRDAGVNTQYF.

The chain uses TRBV5-1 and TRBJ1-2; the match to TRBD1 covers 9 bases. This CDR3 is built from 13 residues. V dropped 4 bases and J dropped 8; count of bases not matched to a gene: 6. Germline values: CDR1 SGHRS, CDR2 YFSETQ. The CDR3 reads CASSTGQGKGYTF. CDR3 nucleotides: TGCGCCAGCAGCACCGGACAGGGGAAAGGCTACACCTTC.

This clonotype was counted between two and nine times. This chain links TRBV20-1 with TRBJ2-4; TRBD1 is a possible D gene (5 bases). Trimming stripped 5 bases from V and 0 bases from J, with 8 bases between. This CDR3 comprises 13 residues. CDR1 is DFQATT, CDR2 SNEGSKA, per germline (reference sequence). CDR3 nucleotide sequence: TGCAGTGCTGGACATATAGCCAAAAACATTCAGTACTTC. Residues: CSAGHIAKNIQYF.

This clonotype was detected only a few times. The chain employs TRBV2 and TRBJ2-5, with D maybe TRBD1 (5 bases). The CDR3 has 14 residues. Germline V gene data show CDR1 as SNHLY and CDR2 as FYNNEI. V was clipped by 7 bases and J by 2 bases, with 14 bases between them. The CDR3 sequence is CASIRQPLQETQYF. The CDR3 nucleotides are TGTGCCAGCATAAGACAGCCCTTGCAAGAGACCCAGTACTTC.

The J gene is TRBJ1-2, the V gene TRBV7-3, with unresolved D. This CDR3 spans 13 amino acids. Germline V gives CDR1 SGHTA, CDR2 FQGTGA. V was trimmed by 5 bases and J by 3 bases, leaving 10 bases between them. This CDR3 is CASSGEDHYGYTF. CDR3 nucleotides: TGTGCCAGCAGCGGGGAAGACCACTATGGCTACACCTTC.

The chain has TRBV6-5 and TRBJ1-1; D may be TRBD1 (5 bases). Germline V gives CDR1 MNHEY, CDR2 SVGAGI. The CDR3 covers 14 residues. V dropped 0 bases and J dropped 5 bases, with 10 bases sitting between them. CDR3 nucleotide sequence: TGTGCCAGCAGTTACTCGATGGGGGGAACTGAAGCTTTCTTT. This encodes CASSYSMGGTEAFF.

This chain joins TRBV5-1 and TRBJ1-6; D gene unclear. V was trimmed by 2 bases and J by 8 bases, leaving 17 bases between them. The germline gives CDR1 SGHRS, CDR2 YFSETQ. This CDR3 has 16 amino acids. CDR3 sequence reads: CASSFGILTRDSPLHF. The CDR3 DNA sequence: TGCGCCAGCAGCTTTGGCATCCTAACGAGGGATTCACCCCTCCACTTT.

The chain uses TRBV5-1 and TRBJ2-3, with D hard to call. The germline CDR1 and CDR2 sequences are SGHRS and YFSETQ. This CDR3 is built from 13 residues. The ends were cut back, 2 bases at V and 6 bases at J, with 10 bases in the middle. The CDR3 is CASSLLSGDTQYF. The CDR3 DNA reads as TGCGCCAGCAGCTTATTGAGTGGGGATACGCAGTATTTT.

This clonotype was detected only a few times. The rearrangement links TRBV25-1 to TRBJ1-6; D gene ambiguous. Germline V gene sequence: CDR1 MGHDK, CDR2 SYGVNS. Trimming cost V 6 bases and J 7 bases, with 10 bases left between them. The CDR3 has 13 amino acids. The CDR3 sequence: CASSKQQNSPLHF. CDR3 nucleotide sequence: TGTGCCAGCAGCAAACAACAGAATTCACCCCTCCACTTT.

This chain connects TRBV7-2 to TRBJ2-5; D is ambiguous. Germline V gene lookup returns CDR1 SGHTA and CDR2 FQGNSA. This CDR3 region has 13 residues. Between the trimmed V and J ends, which lost 3 bases and 7 bases, there was a span of 12 bases. The CDR3 coding sequence is TGTGCCAGCAGCTTTCCGGGTCCGGGGACCCAGTACTTC. Protein: CASSFPGPGTQYF.

This chain links TRBV29-1 with TRBJ2-3; no clear D. CDR1 and CDR2 from the germline V gene are SQVTM and ANQGSEA. The CDR3 extends over 13 amino acids. V lost 1 base and J 2 bases, leaving 7 bases between the germline ends. This chain's CDR3 is CSVEGRITDTQYF. The CDR3 coding sequence is TGCAGCGTTGAAGGCAGAATCACAGATACGCAGTATTTT.

The gene calls are TRBV5-1 and TRBJ2-1; 12 nucleotides match TRBD2. The V and J ends lost 2 bases and 1 base, in that order; junction bases with no gene match: 7. The CDR3 length is 18 residues. Per germline, CDR1 SGHRS and CDR2 YFSETQ. The CDR3 spells CASSLASGGAGSYNEQFF. The CDR3 region has the DNA TGCGCCAGCAGCTTAGCTAGCGGGGGGGCAGGGTCCTACAATGAGCAGTTCTTC.

Only a few counts were recorded for this clonotype. V and J are TRBV6-5 and TRBJ2-5, with 8 positions matching TRBD2. The V and J ends lost 2 bases and 5 bases, in that order; junction bases with no gene match: 10. This CDR3 contains 16 residues. Germline assignment: CDR1 MNHEY and CDR2 SVGAGI. The CDR3 loop is CASSYGISGVGETQYF. CDR3 DNA: TGTGCCAGCAGTTACGGTATTAGCGGGGTGGGCGAGACCCAGTACTTC.

V is TRBV13 and J is TRBJ1-2, with TRBD1 identical over 8 bases. Germline V gene sequence: CDR1 PRHDT, CDR2 FYEKMQ (reference sequence). V shed 4 bases, J shed 4 bases, and the junction held 8 bases outside the gene matches. This CDR3 has 15 amino acids. The CDR3 here is CASSSWTGTTYGYTF. The CDR3 DNA reads as TGTGCCAGCAGCTCCTGGACAGGGACGACCTATGGCTACACCTTC.

This clonotype was detected once. CDR3: CASSYSISTSSYEQYF. The CDR3 DNA sequence: TGTGCCAGCAGTTACTCGATTAGCACGAGCTCCTACGAGCAGTACTTC. The chain links TRBV6-5 to TRBJ2-7; D is unclear. This CDR3 has 16 amino acids. CDR1 is MNHEY and CDR2 is SVGAGI in the germline V gene. V was clipped by 0 bases and J by 0 bases, with 12 bases between them.

The rearrangement joins TRBV7-2 to TRBJ1-2, with 8 bases fitting TRBD1. CDR3 length equals 15 residues. Germline loops: CDR1 SGHTA, CDR2 FQGNSA. The junction had 11 bases not matched to a gene; V was cut back by 5 bases and J by 6 bases. CDR3 coding DNA: TGTGCCAGCAGCCCTTACACCACAGGGGGTCATGGCTACACCTTC. Translation gives CASSPYTTGGHGYTF.

The V gene is TRBV28, the J gene TRBJ1-2; no firm D call. The germline V gene has CDR1 MDHEN and CDR2 SYDVKM. Trimming took off 10 bases at V and 2 bases at J, with 11 bases between the two ends. CDR3 length: 12 residues. The CDR3 protein is CAMRRQNYGYTF. The CDR3 nucleotides read TGTGCCATGCGGCGCCAAAACTATGGCTACACCTTC.